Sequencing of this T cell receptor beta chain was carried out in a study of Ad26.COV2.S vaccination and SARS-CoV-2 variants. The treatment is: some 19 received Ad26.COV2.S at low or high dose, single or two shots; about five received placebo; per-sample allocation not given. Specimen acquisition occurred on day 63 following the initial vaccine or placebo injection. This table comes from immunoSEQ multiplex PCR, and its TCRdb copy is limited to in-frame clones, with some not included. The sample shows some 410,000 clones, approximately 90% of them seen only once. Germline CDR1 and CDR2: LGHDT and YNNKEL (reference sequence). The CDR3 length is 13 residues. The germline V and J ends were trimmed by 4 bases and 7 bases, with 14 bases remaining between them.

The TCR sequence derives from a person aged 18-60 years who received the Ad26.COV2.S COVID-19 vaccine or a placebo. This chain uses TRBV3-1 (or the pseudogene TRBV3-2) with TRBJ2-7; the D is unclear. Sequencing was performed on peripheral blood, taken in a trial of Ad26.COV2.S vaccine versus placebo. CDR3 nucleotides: TGTGCCAGCAGCCGTGGTCCTGCTGTGGAGCAGTACTTC. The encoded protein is CASSRGPAVEQYF.